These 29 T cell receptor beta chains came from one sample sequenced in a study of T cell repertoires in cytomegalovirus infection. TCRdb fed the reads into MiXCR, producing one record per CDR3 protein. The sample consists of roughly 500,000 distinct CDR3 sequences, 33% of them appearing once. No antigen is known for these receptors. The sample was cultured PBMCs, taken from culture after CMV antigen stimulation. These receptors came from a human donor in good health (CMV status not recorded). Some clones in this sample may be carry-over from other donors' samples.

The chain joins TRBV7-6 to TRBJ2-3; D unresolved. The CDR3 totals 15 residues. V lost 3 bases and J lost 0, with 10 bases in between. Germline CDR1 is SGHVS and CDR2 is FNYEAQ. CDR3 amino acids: CASSLDGPSTDTQYF. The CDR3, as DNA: TGTGCCAGCAGCTTGGACGGGCCGAGCACAGATACGCAGTATTTT.

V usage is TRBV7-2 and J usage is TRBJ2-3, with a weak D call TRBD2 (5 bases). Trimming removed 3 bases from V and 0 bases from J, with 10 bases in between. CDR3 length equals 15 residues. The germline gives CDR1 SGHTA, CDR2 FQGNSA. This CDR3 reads CASSFEGSSTDTQYF. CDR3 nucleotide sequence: TGTGCCAGCAGCTTTGAGGGATCTAGCACAGATACGCAGTATTTT.

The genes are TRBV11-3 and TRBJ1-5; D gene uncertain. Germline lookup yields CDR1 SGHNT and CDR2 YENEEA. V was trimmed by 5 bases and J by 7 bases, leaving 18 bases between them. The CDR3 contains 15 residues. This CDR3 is CASSPKEGFGQPQHF. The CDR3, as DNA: TGTGCCAGCAGCCCAAAAGAGGGATTCGGGCAGCCCCAGCATTTT.

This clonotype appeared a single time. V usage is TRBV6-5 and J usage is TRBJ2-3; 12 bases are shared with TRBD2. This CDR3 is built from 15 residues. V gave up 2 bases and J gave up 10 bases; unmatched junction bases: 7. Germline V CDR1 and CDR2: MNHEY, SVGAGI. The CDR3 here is CASSYSLAGGGAQYF. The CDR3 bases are TGTGCCAGCAGTTACAGCCTAGCGGGAGGGGGGGCGCAGTATTTT.

The CDR3 here is CASSYTRAAGGPDTQYF. CDR3 coding DNA: TGTGCCAGCAGTTACACCCGGGCAGCGGGAGGGCCAGATACGCAGTATTTT. J is TRBJ2-3 and V is TRBV6-6, with TRBD2 matching 10 bases. Germline V gives CDR1 MNHNY, CDR2 SVGAGI (reference sequence). Trimming at V came to 2 bases and at J to 4 bases, leaving 9 bases not matched to a gene. This CDR3 is built from 17 residues.

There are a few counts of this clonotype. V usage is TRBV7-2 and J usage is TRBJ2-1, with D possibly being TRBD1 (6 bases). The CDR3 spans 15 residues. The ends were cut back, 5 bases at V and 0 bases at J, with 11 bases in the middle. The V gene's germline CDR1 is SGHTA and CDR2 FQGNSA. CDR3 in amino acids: CASSQTGSSYNEQFF. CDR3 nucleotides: TGTGCCAGCAGCCAAACAGGGAGCTCCTACAATGAGCAGTTCTTC.

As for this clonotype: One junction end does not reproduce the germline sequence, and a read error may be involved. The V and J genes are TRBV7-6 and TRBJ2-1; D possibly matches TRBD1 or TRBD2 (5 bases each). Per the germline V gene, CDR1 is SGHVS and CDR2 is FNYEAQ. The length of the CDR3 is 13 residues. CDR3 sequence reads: CASSEGFYNEQFF. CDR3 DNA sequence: TGTGCTAGCAGCGAGGGGTTTTACAATGAGCAGTTCTTC.

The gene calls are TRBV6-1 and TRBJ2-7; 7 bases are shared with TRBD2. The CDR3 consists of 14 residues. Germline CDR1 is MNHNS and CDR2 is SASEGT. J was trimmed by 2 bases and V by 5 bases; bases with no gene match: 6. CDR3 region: CASSKSSGPYEQYF. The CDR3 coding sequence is TGTGCCAGCAGTAAATCTAGCGGCCCCTACGAGCAGTACTTC.

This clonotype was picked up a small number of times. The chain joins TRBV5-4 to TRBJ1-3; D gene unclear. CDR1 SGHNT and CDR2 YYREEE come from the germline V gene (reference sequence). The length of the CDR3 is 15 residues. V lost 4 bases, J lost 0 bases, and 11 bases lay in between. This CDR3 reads CASSREPISGNTIYF. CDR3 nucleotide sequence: TGTGCCAGCAGCAGAGAACCCATCTCTGGAAACACCATATATTTT.

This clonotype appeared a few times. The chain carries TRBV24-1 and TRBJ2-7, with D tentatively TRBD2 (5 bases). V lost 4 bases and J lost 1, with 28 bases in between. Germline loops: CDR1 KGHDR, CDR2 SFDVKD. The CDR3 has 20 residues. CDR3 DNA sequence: TGTGCCACCAGTGACCCCGACATACCAGCGAGGGAAGAAATATCCTACGAGCAGTACGTC. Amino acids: CATSDPDIPAREEISYEQYV.

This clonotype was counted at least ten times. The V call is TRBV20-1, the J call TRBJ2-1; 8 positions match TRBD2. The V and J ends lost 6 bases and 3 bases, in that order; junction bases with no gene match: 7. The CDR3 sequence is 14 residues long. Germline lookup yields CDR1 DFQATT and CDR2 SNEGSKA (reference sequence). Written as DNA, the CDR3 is TGCAGTGCCGCGCGGGAGGCTTACTACAATGAGCAGTTCTTC. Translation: CSAAREAYYNEQFF.

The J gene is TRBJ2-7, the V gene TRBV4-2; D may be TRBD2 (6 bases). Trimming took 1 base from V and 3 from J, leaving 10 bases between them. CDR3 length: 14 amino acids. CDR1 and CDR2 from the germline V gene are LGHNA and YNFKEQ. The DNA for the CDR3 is TGTGCCAGCAGCCAAGCCCGGCGGGGCTACGAGCAGTACTTC. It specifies CASSQARRGYEQYF.

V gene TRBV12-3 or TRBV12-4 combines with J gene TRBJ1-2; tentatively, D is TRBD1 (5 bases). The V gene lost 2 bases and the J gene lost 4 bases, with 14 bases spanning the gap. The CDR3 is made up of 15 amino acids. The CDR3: CASSLTQGSSYGYTF. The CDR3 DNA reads TGTGCCAGCAGTTTAACCCAGGGATCTAGCTATGGCTACACCTTC.

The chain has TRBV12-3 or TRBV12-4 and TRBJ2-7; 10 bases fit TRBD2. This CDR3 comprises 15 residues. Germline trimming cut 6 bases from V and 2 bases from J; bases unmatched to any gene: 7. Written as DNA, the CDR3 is TGTGCCAGCAGCTCAGGGACTAGCGTTACCTACGAGCAGTACTTC. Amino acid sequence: CASSSGTSVTYEQYF.

CDR3 nucleotides: TGTGCCATCAGTGCGTTGCTAGCGGGAGGGCCGGTATCCTACGAGCAGTACTTC. Its protein product is CAISALLAGGPVSYEQYF. The rearrangement joins TRBV10-3 to TRBJ2-7, with 12 nucleotides matching TRBD2. This CDR3 region has 18 residues. Germline CDR1 and CDR2: ENHRY and SYGVKD. With V trimmed by 4 bases and J by 1 base, 11 bases remained unmatched.

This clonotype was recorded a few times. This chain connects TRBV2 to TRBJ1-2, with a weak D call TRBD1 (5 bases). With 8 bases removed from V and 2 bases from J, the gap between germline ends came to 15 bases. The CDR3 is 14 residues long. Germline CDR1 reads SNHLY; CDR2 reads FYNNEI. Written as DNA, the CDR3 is TGTGCCAGCTCAGTGGATCAGGGAAACTATGGCTACACCTTC. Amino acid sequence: CASSVDQGNYGYTF.

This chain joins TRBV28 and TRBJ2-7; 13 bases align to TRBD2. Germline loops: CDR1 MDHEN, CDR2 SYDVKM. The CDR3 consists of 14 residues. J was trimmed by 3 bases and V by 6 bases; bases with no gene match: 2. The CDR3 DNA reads TGTGCCAGCAGGGGACTAGCGGGAAACTACGAGCAGTACTTC. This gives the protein CASRGLAGNYEQYF.

CDR3 DNA: TGTGCCAGCAGCTTAAGGACAGGGCAAGGAGAGACCCAGTACTTC. Amino acids: CASSLRTGQGETQYF. The V gene is TRBV7-3, the J gene TRBJ2-5; 8 bases line up with TRBD1. The germline CDR1 and CDR2 sequences are SGHTA and FQGTGA. The CDR3 length is 15 residues. Trimming at V came to 1 base and at J to 4 bases, leaving 5 bases not matched to a gene.

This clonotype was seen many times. The CDR3 bases are TGTGCCAGCAGCTTAGTGCATAGCGGGAGAAACAATGAGCAGTTCTTC. Protein: CASSLVHSGRNNEQFF. The V gene is TRBV7-6, the J gene TRBJ2-1; 9 bases are a match to TRBD2. CDR1 is SGHVS and CDR2 is FNYEAQ in the germline V gene. The trim removed 1 base at V and 5 bases at J, leaving 6 bases unmatched. The CDR3 runs 16 residues.

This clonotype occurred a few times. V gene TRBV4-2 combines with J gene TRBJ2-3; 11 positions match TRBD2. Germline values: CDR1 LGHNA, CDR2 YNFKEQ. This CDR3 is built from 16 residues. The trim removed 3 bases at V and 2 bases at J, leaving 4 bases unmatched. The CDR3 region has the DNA TGTGCCAGCAGCCAGGAGACTAGCGGGGACACAGATACGCAGTATTTT. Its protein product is CASSQETSGDTDTQYF.

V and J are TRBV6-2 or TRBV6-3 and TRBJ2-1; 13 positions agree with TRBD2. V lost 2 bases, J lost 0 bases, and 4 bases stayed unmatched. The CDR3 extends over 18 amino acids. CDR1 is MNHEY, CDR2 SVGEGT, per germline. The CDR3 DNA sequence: TGTGCCAGCAGTTACGAGACTAGCGGGAGGCGCTCCTACAATGAGCAGTTCTTC. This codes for CASSYETSGRRSYNEQFF.

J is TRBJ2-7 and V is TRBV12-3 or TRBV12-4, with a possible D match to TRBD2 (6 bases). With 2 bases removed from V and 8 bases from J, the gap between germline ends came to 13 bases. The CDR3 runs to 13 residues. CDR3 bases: TGTGCCAGCAGTTTAACGCTAGCGATGCAGCAGTACGTC. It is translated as CASSLTLAMQQYV.

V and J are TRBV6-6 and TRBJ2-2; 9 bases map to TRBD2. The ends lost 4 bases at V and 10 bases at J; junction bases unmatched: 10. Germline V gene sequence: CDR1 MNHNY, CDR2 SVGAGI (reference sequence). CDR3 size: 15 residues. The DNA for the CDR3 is TGTGCCAGCAGTTTGGGGACTAGCTGGAATAAGGAGCTGTTTTTT. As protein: CASSLGTSWNKELFF.

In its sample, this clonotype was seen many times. CDR3 sequence (DNA): TGTGCCAGCAGCTTAGCCCGGGGGGCCCAAGAGACCCAGTACTTC. This encodes CASSLARGAQETQYF. V and J are TRBV7-8 and TRBJ2-5, with D perhaps TRBD2 (7 bases). The length of the CDR3 is 15 residues. The germline V and J ends were trimmed by 0 bases and 1 base, with 9 bases remaining between them. Germline V gives CDR1 SGHVS, CDR2 FQNEAQ.

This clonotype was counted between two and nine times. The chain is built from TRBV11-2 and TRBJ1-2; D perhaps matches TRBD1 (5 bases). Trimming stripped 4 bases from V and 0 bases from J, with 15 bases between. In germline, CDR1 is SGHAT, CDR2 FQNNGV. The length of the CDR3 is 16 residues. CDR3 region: CASSYIRGPTNYGYTF. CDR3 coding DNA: TGTGCCAGCAGCTATATTCGGGGCCCCACTAACTATGGCTACACCTTC.

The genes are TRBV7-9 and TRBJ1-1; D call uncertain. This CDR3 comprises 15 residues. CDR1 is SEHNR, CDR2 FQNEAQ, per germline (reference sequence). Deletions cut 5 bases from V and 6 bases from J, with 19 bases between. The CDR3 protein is CASSPRGNQVAEAFF. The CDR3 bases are TGTGCCAGCAGCCCCCGAGGGAACCAGGTAGCTGAAGCTTTCTTT.

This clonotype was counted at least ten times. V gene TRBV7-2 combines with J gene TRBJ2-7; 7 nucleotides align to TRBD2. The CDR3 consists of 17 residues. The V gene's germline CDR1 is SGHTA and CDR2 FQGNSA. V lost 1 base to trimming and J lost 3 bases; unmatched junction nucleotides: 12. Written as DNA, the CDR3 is TGTGCCAGCAGCTTAGAGGCTAGCGGAACCCTCGGCTACGAGCAGTACTTC. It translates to CASSLEASGTLGYEQYF. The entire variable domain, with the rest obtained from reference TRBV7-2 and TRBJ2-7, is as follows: GAGVSQSPSNKVTEKGKDVELRCDPISGHTALYWYRQSLGQGLEFLIYFQGNSAPDKSGLPSDRFSAERTGGSVSTLTIQRTQQEDSAVYLCASSLEASGTLGYEQYFGPGTRLTVT.

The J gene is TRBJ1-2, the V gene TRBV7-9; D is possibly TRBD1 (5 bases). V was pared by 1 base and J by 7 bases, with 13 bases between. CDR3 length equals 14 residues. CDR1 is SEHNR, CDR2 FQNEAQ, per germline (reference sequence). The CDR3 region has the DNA TGTGCCAGCAGCTTAGGGGGCCAGAAGGGTGGCTACACCTTC. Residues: CASSLGGQKGGYTF. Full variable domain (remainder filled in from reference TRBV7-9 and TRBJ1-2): DTGVSQNPRHKITKRGQNVTFRCDPISEHNRLYWYRQTLGQGPEFLTYFQNEAQLEKSRLLSDRFSAERPKGSFSTLEIQRTEQGDSAMYLCASSLGGQKGGYTFGSGTRLTVV.

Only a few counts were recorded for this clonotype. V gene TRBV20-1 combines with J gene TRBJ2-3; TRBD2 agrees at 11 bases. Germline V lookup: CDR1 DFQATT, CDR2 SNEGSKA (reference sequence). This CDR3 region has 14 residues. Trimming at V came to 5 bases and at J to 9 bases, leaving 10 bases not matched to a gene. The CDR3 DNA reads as TGCAGTGCTCGTCGGACTAGCGGGTATCAAACGCAGTATTTT. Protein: CSARRTSGYQTQYF.